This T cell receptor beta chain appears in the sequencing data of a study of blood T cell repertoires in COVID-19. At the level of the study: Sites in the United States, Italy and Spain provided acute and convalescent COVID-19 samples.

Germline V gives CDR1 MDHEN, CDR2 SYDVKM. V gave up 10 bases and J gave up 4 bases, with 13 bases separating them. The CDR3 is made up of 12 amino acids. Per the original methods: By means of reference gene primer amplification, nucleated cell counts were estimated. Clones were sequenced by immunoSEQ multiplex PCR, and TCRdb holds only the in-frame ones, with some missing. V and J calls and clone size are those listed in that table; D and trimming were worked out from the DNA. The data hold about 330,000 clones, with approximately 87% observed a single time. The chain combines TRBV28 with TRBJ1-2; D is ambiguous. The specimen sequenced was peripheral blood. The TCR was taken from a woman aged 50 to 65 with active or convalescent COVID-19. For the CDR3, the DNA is TGTGCCACCTCGGCCAGCGTCTATGGCTACACCTTC. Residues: CATSASVYGYTF.